This paragraph covers one T cell receptor (beta chain) sequence. Its antigen remains unknown. The source of the sample is a study of PD-L1 blockade in urothelial cancer. The wider study: Intravenous atezolizumab, 1,200 mg every 3 weeks, was begun by patients in the mid-2010s. Study-wide points: Lower pretreatment blood TCR clonality, under the median, predicted better survival, researchers reported.

TCRdb's table, derived via immunoSEQ multiplex PCR, lists solely in-frame clones and lacks some. The sample contains 90,000 to 120,000 clones, about 90% of which appear only once. Sequencing was performed on PBMCs, taken around atezolizumab (anti-PD-L1) treatment. This TCR was sampled from a woman aged 80 or over with urothelial cancer.

This chain's CDR3 is CASNSRPYNEQFF. DNA of the CDR3: TGCGCCAGCAACAGCCGGCCTTACAATGAGCAGTTCTTC. The chain carries TRBV5-1 and TRBJ2-1; D gene uncertain. With 6 bases removed from V and 4 bases from J, the gap between germline ends came to 11 bases. CDR1 and CDR2 from the germline V gene are SGHRS and YFSETQ. This CDR3 spans 13 amino acids.